Listed below are T cell receptor beta chains from one sample, sequenced in a study of beta chain features in type 1 diabetes. The assay was immunoSEQ multiplex PCR, and TCRdb's table has in-frame clones only and misses some. The profile shows some 370,000 clones, around 10% of them singletons. The specimen sequenced was central memory CD4+ T cells from blood. The source is a man aged 25 to 40 with type 1 diabetes. Both conserved end residues are part of each CDR3. Each record gives: clone size, J gene, V gene, D gene, CDR3 DNA, CDR3 protein. A D gene is named only where the DNA matches it firmly. Some rows mark clone size as missing; the rest say once, few, many or name a class of expanded clone.

clone size: few
J gene: TRBJ2-2
V gene: TRBV4-1
D gene: .
CDR3 DNA: TGCGCCAGCAGCCAAGAGGGCAGACAGGTCACCGGGGAGCTGTTTTTT
CDR3 protein: CASSQEGRQVTGELFF

clone size: few
J gene: TRBJ2-5
V gene: TRBV6-5
D gene: .
CDR3 DNA: TGTGCCAGTAACTCACAGGGCCAAGAGACCCAGTACTTC
CDR3 protein: CASNSQGQETQYF

clone size: .
J gene: TRBJ2-2
V gene: TRBV6-5
D gene: TRBD1
CDR3 DNA: TGTGCCAGCAAAAGACAGGGGGTAAACACCGGGGAGCTGTTTTTT
CDR3 protein: CASKRQGVNTGELFF

clone size: few
J gene: TRBJ1-5
V gene: TRBV6-6
D gene: TRBD1
CDR3 DNA: TGTGCCAGCAACAGTTGGCAGGGGGCCGGTCAGCCCCAGCATTTT
CDR3 protein: CASNSWQGAGQPQHF

clone size: .
J gene: TRBJ2-7
V gene: TRBV7-7
D gene: TRBD2
CDR3 DNA: TGTGCTAGCAGCTTAGGGCCGGGAGGGACCTACGAGCAGTACTTC
CDR3 protein: CASSLGPGGTYEQYF

clone size: few
J gene: TRBJ2-1
V gene: TRBV19
D gene: TRBD2
CDR3 DNA: TGTGCCAGTAGTAGTTGGACTAGCGGGAGGCTCGGTGAGCAGTTCTTC
CDR3 protein: CASSSWTSGRLGEQFF

clone size: .
J gene: TRBJ1-1
V gene: TRBV6-6
D gene: .
CDR3 DNA: TGTGCCATCAGTGAGTCGGGGCAGGGCACTGAAGCTTTCTTT
CDR3 protein: CAISESGQGTEAFF

clone size: few
J gene: TRBJ1-5
V gene: TRBV29-1
D gene: .
CDR3 DNA: TGCAGCGTGGGTGGGACAAATCAGCCCCAGCATTTT
CDR3 protein: CSVGGTNQPQHF

clone size: .
J gene: TRBJ1-1
V gene: TRBV28
D gene: .
CDR3 DNA: TGTGCCAGCCTAACCCTAGGAAGGGGCACTGAAGCTTTCTTT
CDR3 protein: CASLTLGRGTEAFF

clone size: .
J gene: TRBJ1-2
V gene: TRBV4-3
D gene: .
CDR3 DNA: TGCGCCAGCAGCCCGGACCGGGGGGACTATGGCTACACCTTC
CDR3 protein: CASSPDRGDYGYTF

clone size: few
J gene: TRBJ1-2
V gene: TRBV2
D gene: .
CDR3 DNA: TGTGCCAGTCTTGGGGACGACTATGGCTACACCTTC
CDR3 protein: CASLGDDYGYTF

clone size: .
J gene: TRBJ1-4
V gene: TRBV28
D gene: TRBD1
CDR3 DNA: TGTGCCAGCAGTGCTCCCGGGACAGGGGTCATTTCTGAAAAACTGTTTTTT
CDR3 protein: CASSAPGTGVISEKLFF

clone size: few
J gene: TRBJ1-2
V gene: TRBV5-4
D gene: TRBD1
CDR3 DNA: TGTGCCAGCAGCCAGAGCTGGACAGGGGAATATGGCTACACCTTC
CDR3 protein: CASSQSWTGEYGYTF

clone size: many
J gene: TRBJ1-1
V gene: TRBV18
D gene: .
CDR3 DNA: TGTGCCAGCTCACCCCCTCAAGGGACTGAAGCTTTCTTT
CDR3 protein: CASSPPQGTEAFF

clone size: .
J gene: TRBJ2-1
V gene: TRBV30
D gene: TRBD1
CDR3 DNA: TGTGCCTGGACCCCAAGGGGGCTAGGGTACAATGAGCAGTTCTTC
CDR3 protein: CAWTPRGLGYNEQFF

clone size: few
J gene: TRBJ1-1
V gene: TRBV2
D gene: TRBD1
CDR3 DNA: TGTGCCAGCAGCCTTCGGACGACAGGGTTGCGCACTGAAGCTTTCTTT
CDR3 protein: CASSLRTTGLRTEAFF

clone size: few
J gene: TRBJ2-7
V gene: TRBV9
D gene: .
CDR3 DNA: TGTGCCAGCAGCGTGGAAGGGACTCTGGGGCGCGAGCAGTACTTC
CDR3 protein: CASSVEGTLGREQYF

clone size: .
J gene: TRBJ1-2
V gene: TRBV7-3
D gene: TRBD1
CDR3 DNA: TGTGCCAGCAGCTCCATACAGGGGGCCGGTGGCTACACCTTC
CDR3 protein: CASSSIQGAGGYTF

clone size: many
J gene: TRBJ1-2
V gene: TRBV10-3
D gene: .
CDR3 DNA: TGTGCCGTAGAGGCCAGCGGCTATGGCTACACCTTC
CDR3 protein: CAVEASGYGYTF

clone size: .
J gene: TRBJ2-2
V gene: TRBV4-2
D gene: .
CDR3 DNA: TGTGCCAGCAGCCTCCGGGGGGCCAGAGGCGGGGAGCTGTTTTTT
CDR3 protein: CASSLRGARGGELFF

clone size: .
J gene: TRBJ2-3
V gene: TRBV29-1
D gene: TRBD1
CDR3 DNA: TGCAGCGTAGATGACAGGGGCACAGATACGCAGTATTTT
CDR3 protein: CSVDDRGTDTQYF